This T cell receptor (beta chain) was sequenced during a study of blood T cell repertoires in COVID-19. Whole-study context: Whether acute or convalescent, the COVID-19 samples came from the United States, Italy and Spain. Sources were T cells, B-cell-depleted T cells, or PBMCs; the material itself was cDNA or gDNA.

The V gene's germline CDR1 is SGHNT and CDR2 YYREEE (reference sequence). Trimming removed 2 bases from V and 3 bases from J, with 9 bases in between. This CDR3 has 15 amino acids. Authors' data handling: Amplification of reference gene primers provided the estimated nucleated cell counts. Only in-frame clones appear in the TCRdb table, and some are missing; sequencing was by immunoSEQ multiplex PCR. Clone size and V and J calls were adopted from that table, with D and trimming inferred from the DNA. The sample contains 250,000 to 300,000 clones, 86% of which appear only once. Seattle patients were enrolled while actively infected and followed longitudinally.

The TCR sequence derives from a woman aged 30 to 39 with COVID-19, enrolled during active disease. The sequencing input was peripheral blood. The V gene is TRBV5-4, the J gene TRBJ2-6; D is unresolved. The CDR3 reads CASSLSRNGANVLTF. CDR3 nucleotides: TGTGCCAGCAGCTTAAGCCGCAATGGGGCCAACGTCCTGACTTTC.